A single sample is the source of the 24 T cell receptor beta chains below, sequenced in a study of patients and donors after allogeneic stem cell transplantation. TCRdb called the RT-PCR reads again in MiXCR, with one record for every CDR3 protein. The sample includes 200,000 to 250,000 distinct CDR3 sequences, about 14% of them seen just once. Sequencing was performed on blood, either unsorted or a sorted T cell fraction (not recorded which). These receptors all stem from a human donor who was either an allogeneic HSCT recipient or a stem cell or donor lymphocyte infusion donor (not recorded which). It is not recorded whose cells these are; they may come from a transplant donor.

Comment on this clonotype: A single base separates this from a much larger clone, so it may be a read error. The chain is built from TRBV18 and TRBJ2-7; possibly TRBD1 for D (5 bases). Germline values: CDR1 KGHSH, CDR2 LQKENI. This CDR3 has 14 amino acids. The chain's CDR3 is CASSPQGLPYQQYF. In nucleotides, the CDR3 is TGTGCCAGCTCACCTCAGGGTTTACCCTACCAGCAGTACTTC.

This clonotype was detected only a few times. V usage is TRBV5-6 and J usage is TRBJ2-7; 12 bases are a match to TRBD1. Trimming took 4 bases from V and 3 from J; bases not matched to a gene: 8. This CDR3 comprises 16 residues. Germline CDR1 and CDR2: SGHDT and YYEEEE. The DNA of the CDR3 is TGTGCCAGCAGCCCCCTGGGGACAGGGGGCGTCTACGAGCAGTACTTC. Translated, it gives CASSPLGTGGVYEQYF.

This clonotype was detected ten times or more. This chain joins TRBV29-1 and TRBJ1-2; 7 nucleotides line up with TRBD1. The CDR3 is made up of 12 amino acids. Per the germline V gene, CDR1 is SQVTM and CDR2 is ANQGSEA. The junction had 3 bases not matched to a gene; V was cut back by 7 bases and J by 1 base. The CDR3 nucleotides read TGCAGCGGGTGGGACAGTAACTATGGCTACACCTTC. Translating gives CSGWDSNYGYTF.

This clonotype has just a few counts. V gene TRBV6-1 combines with J gene TRBJ1-1; 10 bases match TRBD1. J was trimmed by 1 base and V by 5 bases; bases with no gene match: 4. CDR1 and CDR2 from the germline V gene are MNHNS and SASEGT. This CDR3 region has 15 residues. Here the CDR3 DNA reads TGTGCCAGCAGTAAGGACAGGGGGAAGAACACTGAAGCTTTCTTT. As protein: CASSKDRGKNTEAFF.

This clonotype has a handful of counts. The J gene is TRBJ1-2, the V gene TRBV6-5; a possible D gene is TRBD1 (5 bases). This CDR3 contains 13 residues. Germline CDR1 and CDR2: MNHEY and SVGAGI. V lost 1 base and J lost 4, with 7 bases in between. The CDR3 sequence is CASSYWGGYGYTF. The CDR3 DNA reads as TGTGCCAGCAGTTACTGGGGGGGCTATGGCTACACCTTC.

The gene calls are TRBV7-9 and TRBJ2-1; 11 bases align to TRBD1. The germline V gene encodes CDR1 SEHNR and CDR2 FQNEAQ (reference sequence). The ends lost 5 bases at V and 6 bases at J; junction bases unmatched: 9. This CDR3 comprises 16 residues. This CDR3 is CASSPPGDRGSNEQFF. CDR3 DNA sequence: TGTGCCAGCAGCCCCCCTGGGGACAGGGGGAGCAATGAGCAGTTCTTC.

This clonotype occurred a few times. This sequence joins TRBV6-6 and TRBJ2-7; D is ambiguous. V dropped 2 bases and J dropped 6 bases, with 11 bases sitting between them. The CDR3 loop spans 13 amino acids. Germline V gives CDR1 MNHNY, CDR2 SVGAGI (reference sequence). CDR3 sequence reads: CASSYGGKGEQYF. The CDR3 coding sequence is TGTGCCAGCAGTTACGGCGGAAAGGGCGAGCAGTACTTC.

Ten or more counts support this clonotype. The chain has TRBV6-1 and TRBJ2-2, with TRBD2 identical over 11 bases. This CDR3 has 17 amino acids. V dropped 3 bases and J dropped 4; count of bases not matched to a gene: 7. The germline V gene encodes CDR1 MNHNS and CDR2 SASEGT. CDR3 amino acids: CASSETSGILVTGELFF. The CDR3 bases are TGTGCCAGCAGTGAGACTAGCGGGATCCTCGTCACCGGGGAGCTGTTTTTT.

The J gene is TRBJ2-3, the V gene TRBV2; 9 bases agree with TRBD1. The CDR3 is made up of 16 amino acids. Trimming at V came to 6 bases and at J to 0 bases, leaving 7 bases not matched to a gene. The germline gives CDR1 SNHLY, CDR2 FYNNEI. The CDR3 loop is CASSTQGAESTDTQYF. The CDR3 nucleotides read TGTGCCAGCAGCACACAGGGGGCGGAAAGCACAGATACGCAGTATTTT.

This clonotype was seen a single time. J is TRBJ2-3 and V is TRBV9; perhaps TRBD1 as D (7 bases). Germline values: CDR1 SGDLS, CDR2 YYNGEE. There are 16 residues in the CDR3. Trimming removed 3 bases from V and 4 bases from J, with 18 bases in between. For the CDR3, the DNA is TGTGCCAGCAGCGCCCGGACAGGCGGGACGGCAGATACGCAGTATTTT. Protein: CASSARTGGTADTQYF.

The chain is built from TRBV7-8 and TRBJ2-3; D remains ambiguous. The V end lost 1 base, the J end lost 0 bases, and 11 bases lay between the germline ends. This CDR3 region has 16 residues. Germline loops: CDR1 SGHVS, CDR2 FQNEAQ. The CDR3 is CASSLEWPLSTDTQYF. The CDR3 DNA reads as TGTGCCAGCAGCTTAGAATGGCCCCTCAGCACAGATACGCAGTATTTT.

Many counts were recorded for this clonotype. The J gene is TRBJ2-1, the V gene TRBV12-3 or TRBV12-4; D may be TRBD2 (6 bases). Between the trimmed V and J ends, which lost 10 bases and 9 bases, there was a span of 19 bases. CDR3 length equals 13 residues. The CDR3, as DNA: TGTGCCACCCTGAACCGGGACTCCGGTGAGCAGTTCTTC. This sequence encodes CATLNRDSGEQFF.

This clonotype was seen ten or more times. The chain joins TRBV5-1 to TRBJ2-7, with 9 bases matching TRBD1. This CDR3 region has 15 residues. With V trimmed by 7 bases and J by 5 bases, 13 bases remained unmatched. Germline V lookup: CDR1 SGHRS, CDR2 YFSETQ. The CDR3 DNA reads TGCGCCAGCCGTAAGCCAGGGACAGGGTCCCACGAGCAGTACTTC. Its protein is CASRKPGTGSHEQYF.

This clonotype came up a few times. The J gene is TRBJ1-3, the V gene TRBV30; 9 bases match TRBD1. The ends lost 2 bases at V and 8 bases at J; junction bases unmatched: 1. The V gene's germline CDR1 is GTSNPN and CDR2 SVGIG (reference sequence). CDR3 length equals 12 residues. CDR3 residues: CAWSRQGDTIYF. In nucleotides, the CDR3 is TGTGCCTGGAGTCGACAGGGGGACACCATATATTTT.

This clonotype was picked up a small number of times. The V gene is TRBV4-1, the J gene TRBJ2-7; TRBD2 matches at 10 bases. V gave up 1 base and J gave up 7 bases; unmatched junction bases: 13. The germline CDR1 and CDR2 sequences are MGHRA and YSYEKL. The CDR3 spans 17 residues. Here the CDR3 DNA reads TGCGCCAGCAGCCAAGGGATACCCCTAGCGGGAGTTGGTGAGCAGTACTTC. Translation: CASSQGIPLAGVGEQYF.

This clonotype was detected ten times or more. The J gene is TRBJ2-5, the V gene TRBV7-9; 11 bases line up with TRBD2. The CDR3 runs 16 residues. Germline values: CDR1 SEHNR, CDR2 FQNEAQ (reference sequence). The ends lost 4 bases at V and 4 bases at J; junction bases unmatched: 8. CDR3: CASSSRLAGYGETQYF. The CDR3 DNA is TGTGCCAGCAGCTCACGACTAGCGGGATACGGAGAGACCCAGTACTTC.

This clonotype was found a few times. V usage is TRBV30 and J usage is TRBJ2-5, with a weak D call TRBD2 (6 bases). Per germline, CDR1 GTSNPN and CDR2 SVGIG (reference sequence). Trimming removed 0 bases at V and 5 bases at J, with 10 bases between. This CDR3 region has 13 residues. CDR3 nucleotides: TGTGCCTGGAGTGTACATCGGGGGGAGACCCAGTACTTC. This encodes CAWSVHRGETQYF.

The chain couples TRBV9 to TRBJ2-5, with D tentatively TRBD2 (5 bases). V lost 0 bases, J lost 5 bases, and 8 bases lay in between. The germline V gene has CDR1 SGDLS and CDR2 YYNGEE. The CDR3 runs 13 residues. The CDR3 spells CASSVAGIETQYF. For the CDR3, the DNA is TGTGCCAGCAGCGTAGCGGGAATTGAGACCCAGTACTTC.

This clonotype has only a few counts. J is TRBJ1-6 and V is TRBV3-1; D unresolved. The germline V gene encodes CDR1 LGHDT and CDR2 YNNKEL (reference sequence). The length of the CDR3 is 13 residues. V was cut by 5 bases and J by 9 bases, with 11 bases left in between. Written as DNA, the CDR3 is TGTGCCAGCAGCTCGACACAAGTTTCACCCCTCCACTTT. Translation: CASSSTQVSPLHF.

The chain recombines TRBV30 with TRBJ1-3; no clear D gene. The ends were cut back, 6 bases at V and 0 bases at J, with 12 bases in the middle. The germline gives CDR1 GTSNPN, CDR2 SVGIG (reference sequence). The CDR3 totals 14 residues. The CDR3 sequence is CACRDLLSGNTIYF. In DNA, the CDR3 is TGTGCCTGCCGGGATCTCCTCTCTGGAAACACCATATATTTT.

The CDR3 sequence: CASSQLQGARLYEQYF. CDR3 DNA sequence: TGCGCCAGCAGCCAACTACAGGGGGCCCGCCTTTACGAGCAGTACTTC. The rearrangement uses TRBV4-3 and TRBJ2-7, with TRBD1 matching 9 bases. V was pared by 2 bases and J by 4 bases, with 9 bases of the junction left unmatched. This CDR3 is built from 16 residues. The germline gives CDR1 LGHNA, CDR2 YSLEER.

This clonotype was counted a few times. The chain recombines TRBV5-1 with TRBJ2-3, with 10 bases lining up with TRBD2. V shed 0 bases, J shed 2 bases, and the junction held 12 bases outside the gene matches. The CDR3 length is 19 residues. Germline CDR1 and CDR2: SGHRS and YFSETQ. CDR3 sequence: CASSLEGLAGATITDTQYF. The CDR3 DNA follows: TGCGCCAGCAGCTTGGAAGGGCTAGCGGGGGCCACTATCACAGATACGCAGTATTTT.

This clonotype was picked up many times. The chain has TRBV5-1 and TRBJ1-5; D may be TRBD1 (6 bases). V lost 5 bases and J lost 5, with 17 bases in between. This CDR3 is 15 amino acids long. CDR1 SGHRS and CDR2 YFSETQ come from the germline V gene. The CDR3 region has the DNA TGCGCCAGCAGGGGGGGACAATCCAACTATCAGCCCCAGCATTTT. Its protein is CASRGGQSNYQPQHF.

This sequence joins TRBV24-1 and TRBJ2-3, with D possibly matching TRBD1 (6 bases). V was clipped by 8 bases and J by 0 bases, with 14 bases between them. The CDR3 has 15 residues. Germline loops: CDR1 KGHDR, CDR2 SFDVKD. The CDR3: CATTAGTSSTDTQYF. CDR3 nucleotides: TGTGCCACCACAGCCGGGACAAGTAGCACAGATACGCAGTATTTT.